The 28 T cell receptor beta chains reported below all come from one sample, sequenced in a study of blood T cell repertoires in COVID-19. TCRdb keeps only in-frame clones here, not all; method: immunoSEQ multiplex PCR. The sample contains hundreds of thousands of clones, approximately 90% of which appear only once. The sequenced material came from peripheral blood. The origin of the receptors is a young woman with active or convalescent COVID-19.

The rearrangement joins TRBV4-1 to TRBJ1-1; D gene ambiguous. The CDR3 has 14 amino acids. Germline loops: CDR1 MGHRA, CDR2 YSYEKL. V gave up 3 bases and J gave up 5 bases, with 13 bases separating them. In DNA, the CDR3 is TGCGCCAGCAGCCATCCTGCAGCAGGAACTGAAGCTTTCTTT. This codes for CASSHPAAGTEAFF.

With regard to this clone: The sample carries other DNA sequences with the same CDR3. The rearrangement uses TRBV19 and TRBJ2-7; TRBD1 matches 9 bases. The germline V gene encodes CDR1 LNHDA and CDR2 SQIVND (reference sequence). V gave up 5 bases and J gave up 6 bases; unmatched junction bases: 5. CDR3 size: 13 residues. The DNA for the CDR3 is TGTGCCAGTAGTCCGGGACAGGGAAGCGAGCAGTACTTC. As protein: CASSPGQGSEQYF. The whole variable domain, remainder taken from reference TRBV19 and TRBJ2-7, is DGGITQSPKYLFRKEGQNVTLSCEQNLNHDAMYWYRQDPGQGLRLIYYSQIVNDFQKGDIAEGYSVSREKKESFPLTVTSAQKNPTAFYLCASSPGQGSEQYFGPGTRLTVT.

The chain joins TRBV11-1 to TRBJ2-3; weak D call: TRBD1 (6 bases). V lost 4 bases, J lost 11 bases, and 13 bases lay in between. Germline CDR1 and CDR2: SGHAT and FQDESV (reference sequence). The CDR3 contains 12 residues. CDR3 amino acids: CASSSQGREQYF. The CDR3 DNA follows: TGTGCCAGCAGCTCACAGGGAAGAGAGCAGTATTTT. Filled out from reference TRBV11-1 and TRBJ2-3, the complete variable domain reads EAEVAQSPRYKITEKSQAVAFWCDPISGHATLYWYRQILGQGPELLVQFQDESVVDDSQLPKDRFSAERLKGVDSTLKIQPAELGDSAMYLCASSSQGREQYFGPGTRLTVL.

The V and J genes are TRBV5-1 and TRBJ2-3; a possible D gene is TRBD2 (6 bases). Trimming took off 3 bases at V and 1 base at J, with 12 bases between the two ends. Germline V gives CDR1 SGHRS, CDR2 YFSETQ. This CDR3 region has 15 residues. The CDR3 coding sequence is TGCGCCAGCAGCTCGACTAGTCTCCGCACAGATACGCAGTATTTT. It specifies CASSSTSLRTDTQYF.

The rearrangement uses TRBV6-4 and TRBJ1-2; 9 bases are shared with TRBD1. J was trimmed by 4 bases and V by 6 bases; bases with no gene match: 9. This CDR3 contains 15 residues. Per the germline V gene, CDR1 is MRHNA and CDR2 is SNTAGT. This CDR3 is CASRPETGGLYGYTF. The CDR3 nucleotides are TGTGCCAGCAGGCCGGAGACAGGGGGACTCTATGGCTACACCTTC.

The chain is built from TRBV7-9 and TRBJ1-1; D is unresolved. Trimming removed 5 bases at V and 4 bases at J, with 20 bases between. The CDR3 is 16 amino acids. Per germline, CDR1 SEHNR and CDR2 FQNEAQ (reference sequence). CDR3 DNA sequence: TGTGCCAGCAGCGATGGACTAGGAGAATTAAGCACTGAAGCTTTCTTT. Its translation is CASSDGLGELSTEAFF.

With respect to this clone: The sample contains more than one DNA sequence encoding this CDR3. The chain recombines TRBV6-1 with TRBJ2-1; possibly TRBD1 for D (6 bases). Trimming took 3 bases from V and 4 from J, leaving 13 bases between them. Germline V gene data show CDR1 as MNHNS and CDR2 as SASEGT. This CDR3 spans 15 amino acids. The CDR3 loop reads CASSEGRGTYNEQFF. In nucleotides, the CDR3 is TGTGCCAGCAGTGAGGGCAGGGGAACGTACAATGAGCAGTTCTTC.

The chain combines TRBV3-1 (or the pseudogene TRBV3-2) with TRBJ2-1; D is undetermined. This CDR3 has 16 amino acids. Trimming took 2 bases from V and 0 from J, leaving 11 bases between them. Germline CDR1 is LGHDT and CDR2 is YNNKEL (reference sequence). The CDR3 nucleotides read TGTGCCAGCAGCCAATCCCACAAAAGCTCCTACAATGAGCAGTTCTTC. It specifies CASSQSHKSSYNEQFF.

The CDR3 sequence: CASTREPNQPQHF. The CDR3 DNA reads TGTGCCAGTACAAGGGAGCCCAATCAGCCCCAGCATTTT. The V and J genes are TRBV6-5 and TRBJ1-5; no clear D gene. Trimming removed 9 bases at V and 3 bases at J, with 12 bases between. This CDR3 has 13 residues. In germline, CDR1 is MNHEY, CDR2 SVGAGI.

The rearrangement links TRBV2 to TRBJ1-5, with 7 bases matching TRBD1. The CDR3 loop spans 15 amino acids. Losses at the gene ends were 5 bases for V and 1 base for J; bases not matched to a gene: 5. Germline V gene lookup returns CDR1 SNHLY and CDR2 FYNNEI. CDR3 bases: TGTGCCAGCAGTATTGGACAGGCGAGCAATCAGCCCCAGCATTTT. Translating gives CASSIGQASNQPQHF.

The chain links TRBV27 to TRBJ1-6; possibly TRBD1 for D (6 bases). Germline-derived CDR1 and CDR2 are MNHEY and SMNVEV (reference sequence). The length of the CDR3 is 15 residues. V lost 2 bases, J lost 10 bases, and 15 bases lay in between. CDR3 coding DNA: TGTGCCAGCAGTTTAAGGGCGACAGGATCCTCACCCCTCCACTTT. Translation: CASSLRATGSSPLHF.

The rearrangement joins TRBV29-1 to TRBJ2-5, with unresolved D. Germline CDR1 is SQVTM and CDR2 is ANQGSEA. Trimming removed 4 bases from V and 0 bases from J, with 3 bases in between. The CDR3 totals 11 residues. The CDR3 spells CSVAYQETQYF. The CDR3 bases are TGCAGCGTTGCGTACCAAGAGACCCAGTACTTC.

The chain couples TRBV5-4 to TRBJ2-7; D is unclear. The CDR3 loop spans 12 amino acids. Germline loops: CDR1 SGHNT, CDR2 YYREEE (reference sequence). V was shortened by 4 bases and J by 4 bases, with 9 bases between the two germline ends. CDR3 sequence (DNA): TGTGCCAGCAGCCTCCCCCCTTACGAGCAGTACTTC. Protein product: CASSLPPYEQYF.

This clone was recorded once. The rearrangement uses TRBV4-1 and TRBJ1-2; TRBD1 matches 10 bases. From germline, CDR1 is MGHRA and CDR2 YSYEKL. The CDR3 is made up of 18 amino acids. V dropped 3 bases and J dropped 2; count of bases not matched to a gene: 12. This CDR3 reads CASSHLPGQGPTNYGYTF. DNA for the CDR3: TGCGCCAGCAGCCACCTCCCGGGACAGGGGCCCACGAACTATGGCTACACCTTC.

This clone was recorded once. The chain is built from TRBV9 and TRBJ1-1; perhaps TRBD1 as D (5 bases). Germline assignment: CDR1 SGDLS and CDR2 YYNGEE. Trimming took 4 bases from V and 3 from J, leaving 16 bases between them. CDR3 length: 15 residues. For the CDR3, the DNA is TGTGCCAGCAGCTTCTACAGGTGGGGGGACACTGAAGCTTTCTTT. This translates into CASSFYRWGDTEAFF.

In nucleotides, the CDR3 is TGTGCCAGCAGTTTAGGGGGGGGGCCTCGGGAGACCCAGTACTTC. It specifies CASSLGGGPRETQYF. The chain employs TRBV27 and TRBJ2-5; TRBD2 is a possible D gene (7 bases). CDR1 MNHEY and CDR2 SMNVEV come from the germline V gene (reference sequence). The CDR3 sequence is 15 residues long. With 2 bases removed from V and 5 bases from J, the gap between germline ends came to 15 bases.

The V gene is TRBV6-5, the J gene TRBJ2-7; 7 positions match TRBD1. Germline-derived CDR1 and CDR2 are MNHEY and SVGAGI. This CDR3 region has 15 residues. The J segment lost 6 bases and the V segment lost 0 bases, leaving 8 bases of the junction unmatched. This chain's CDR3 is CASSYSLGGVFEQYF. Here the CDR3 DNA reads TGTGCCAGCAGTTACTCGTTAGGGGGCGTCTTCGAGCAGTACTTC.

This chain links TRBV2 with TRBJ2-1; TRBD2 aligns across 10 bases. Germline CDR1 SNHLY, CDR2 FYNNEI. Losses at the gene ends were 3 bases for V and 4 bases for J; bases not matched to a gene: 9. There are 17 residues in the CDR3. CDR3 DNA: TGTGCCAGCAGTGATACAGACAGCGGGGGGGAGTACAATGAGCAGTTCTTC. It encodes CASSDTDSGGEYNEQFF.

The genes are TRBV23-1 and TRBJ1-2; tentative D call: TRBD1 (6 bases). TRBV23-1 is noted as an ORF with a role that remains uncertain. The CDR3 consists of 16 residues. The V and J ends lost 6 bases and 2 bases respectively, with 19 bases between them. The CDR3 is CASSREGDPGNYGYTF. CDR3 nucleotide sequence: TGCGCCAGCAGCCGAGAGGGGGACCCGGGGAACTATGGCTACACCTTC.

The chain couples TRBV6-6 to TRBJ2-7; 10 bases are shared with TRBD2. This CDR3 comprises 14 residues. Germline values: CDR1 MNHNY, CDR2 SVGAGI (reference sequence). Unmatched junction bases numbered 2, after V lost 3 bases and J lost 3 bases. CDR3 region: CASSYGLAVYEQYF. As DNA, the CDR3 is TGTGCCAGCAGTTATGGACTAGCGGTCTACGAGCAGTACTTC.

The chain joins TRBV3-1 (or the pseudogene TRBV3-2) to TRBJ2-3; TRBD2 matches at 7 bases. J gave up 3 bases and V 0 bases, and 3 bases lay outside the gene matches. There are 15 residues in the CDR3. Germline V lookup: CDR1 LGHDT, CDR2 YNNKEL (reference sequence). The CDR3 loop reads CASSQDGGGTDTQYF. The CDR3, as DNA: TGTGCCAGCAGCCAAGACGGCGGGGGTACAGATACGCAGTATTTT.

V is TRBV15 and J is TRBJ1-1, with D unresolved. CDR1 is LNHNV, CDR2 YYDKDF, per germline (reference sequence). The CDR3 consists of 15 residues. V lost 0 bases and J 2 bases, leaving 10 bases between the germline ends. This chain's CDR3 is CATSREGRPNTEAFF. The CDR3 nucleotides read TGTGCCACCAGCAGAGAGGGCAGGCCTAACACTGAAGCTTTCTTT.

V usage is TRBV27 and J usage is TRBJ2-7, with D unclear. The CDR3 has 13 residues. Germline CDR1 reads MNHEY; CDR2 reads SMNVEV (reference sequence). With 4 bases removed from V and 2 bases from J, the gap between germline ends came to 9 bases. The CDR3 region is CASSSQNPYEQYF. CDR3 in DNA: TGTGCCAGCAGTTCACAGAATCCCTACGAGCAGTACTTC.

The chain carries TRBV19 and TRBJ2-2; unclear D gene. In germline, CDR1 is LNHDA, CDR2 SQIVND (reference sequence). The CDR3 spans 17 residues. The ends were cut back, 2 bases at V and 0 bases at J, with 13 bases in the middle. As DNA, the CDR3 is TGTGCCAGTAGTATATCTGGTATACTCGCGAACACCGGGGAGCTGTTTTTT. It encodes CASSISGILANTGELFF.

This clone was detected only once. The CDR3 region has the DNA TGTGCCAGCAGCCTAGGGACAGGGGGTTCCCAGCCCCAGCATTTT. Translation: CASSLGTGGSQPQHF. The chain uses TRBV7-9 and TRBJ1-5; 11 bases line up with TRBD1. The CDR3 is 15 residues long. After removal of 5 bases from V and 7 bases from J, the junction contained 7 bases not matched to a gene. Germline assignment: CDR1 SEHNR and CDR2 FQNEAQ (reference sequence). The full variable domain, rest sourced from reference TRBV7-9 and TRBJ1-5, is DTGVSQNPRHKITKRGQNVTFRCDPISEHNRLYWYRQTLGQGPEFLTYFQNEAQLEKSRLLSDRFSAERPKGSFSTLEIQRTEQGDSAMYLCASSLGTGGSQPQHFGDGTRLSIL.

This chain links TRBV6-5 with TRBJ1-5, with no clear D. Germline V gives CDR1 MNHEY, CDR2 SVGAGI. CDR3 length: 13 amino acids. Trimming left V 0 bases short and J 9 bases short, with 9 bases between. As DNA, the CDR3 is TGTGCCAGCAGTTACTCGAGGCAGACGCCCCAGCATTTT. The encoded protein is CASSYSRQTPQHF.

The V call is TRBV24-1, the J call TRBJ2-1; 8 bases agree with TRBD1. The CDR3 extends over 16 amino acids. Germline V lookup: CDR1 KGHDR, CDR2 SFDVKD. The V segment lost 3 bases and the J segment 7 bases; nucleotides outside the gene matches: 10. DNA of the CDR3: TGTGCCACCAGTGATGATTCCCGGACAGGGTCAAATGAGCAGTTCTTC. Protein sequence: CATSDDSRTGSNEQFF.

The rearrangement joins TRBV7-9 to TRBJ2-1, with D tentatively TRBD2 (6 bases). V was clipped by 5 bases and J by 7 bases, with 15 bases between them. CDR3 length equals 14 residues. CDR1 and CDR2 from the germline V gene are SEHNR and FQNEAQ (reference sequence). CDR3: CASSPEEGLNEQFF. CDR3 coding DNA: TGTGCCAGCAGCCCTGAGGAGGGGCTAAATGAGCAGTTCTTC. The variable domain in full, with the rest retrieved from reference TRBV7-9 and TRBJ2-1, is DTGVSQNPRHKITKRGQNVTFRCDPISEHNRLYWYRQTLGQGPEFLTYFQNEAQLEKSRLLSDRFSAERPKGSFSTLEIQRTEQGDSAMYLCASSPEEGLNEQFFGPGTRLTVL.